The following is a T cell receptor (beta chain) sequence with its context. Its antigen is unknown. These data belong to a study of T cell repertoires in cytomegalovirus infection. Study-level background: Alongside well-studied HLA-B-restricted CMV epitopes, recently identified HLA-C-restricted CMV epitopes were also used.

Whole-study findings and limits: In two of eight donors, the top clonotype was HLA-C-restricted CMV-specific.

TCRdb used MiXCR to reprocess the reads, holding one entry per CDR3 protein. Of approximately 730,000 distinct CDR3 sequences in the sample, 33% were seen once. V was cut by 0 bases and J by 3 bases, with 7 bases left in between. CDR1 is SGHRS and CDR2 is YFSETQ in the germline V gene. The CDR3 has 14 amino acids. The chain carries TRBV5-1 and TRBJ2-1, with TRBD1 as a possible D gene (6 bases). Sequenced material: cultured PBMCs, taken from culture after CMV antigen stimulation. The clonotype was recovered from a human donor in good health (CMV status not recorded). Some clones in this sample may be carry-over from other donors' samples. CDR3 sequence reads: CASSLGDIYNEQFF. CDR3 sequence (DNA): TGCGCCAGCAGCTTGGGGGACATCTACAATGAGCAGTTCTTC.